The next 3 T cell receptor beta chains were all read from a single sample in a study of T cells after yellow fever vaccination. TCRdb re-analysed the 5' RACE reads in MiXCR, keeping a single row per CDR3 protein. This table holds hundreds of thousands of distinct CDR3 sequences, roughly 8.6% found once. This specimen was PBMCs, taken 45 days after the first yellow fever vaccination. The source of these receptors is a man aged 18 to 30 who received the YFV17D yellow fever vaccine.

The genes are TRBV5-1 and TRBJ2-1; D is perhaps TRBD1 (5 bases). The CDR3 length is 14 residues. Germline loops: CDR1 SGHRS, CDR2 YFSETQ. Trimming removed 0 bases at V and 8 bases at J, with 12 bases between. The CDR3 DNA follows: TGCGCCAGCAGCTTGGGGGCAGGGTTAGATGAGCAGTTCTTC. Translating gives CASSLGAGLDEQFF.

The rearrangement links TRBV5-8 to TRBJ1-4, with TRBD1 matching over 8 bases. The junction had 5 bases not matched to a gene; V was cut back by 8 bases and J by 5 bases. Per germline, CDR1 SGHTS and CDR2 YDEGEE. The CDR3 has 13 residues. CDR3 in DNA: TGTGCCAGTAACCGGGACAGGAATGAAAAACTGTTTTTT. As protein: CASNRDRNEKLFF.

This clonotype turned up a few times. This chain connects TRBV5-5 to TRBJ1-2, with D unclear. The V and J ends lost 2 bases and 6 bases respectively, with 14 bases between them. Germline V gene sequence: CDR1 SGHKS, CDR2 YYEKEE (reference sequence). The CDR3 loop spans 14 amino acids. This CDR3 is CASSLGGSSHGYTF. The CDR3 bases are TGTGCCAGCAGCTTAGGCGGTAGCTCCCATGGCTACACCTTC.